This T cell receptor (beta chain) originates from a study of T-cell memory formation after mild COVID-19. Germline V gene sequence: CDR1 SGHTA, CDR2 FQGTGA. V lost 0 bases and J lost 10, with 10 bases in between. There are 14 residues in the CDR3. MiXCR was run by TCRdb on the 5' RACE reads, yielding one entry per CDR3 protein. The sample shows 100,000 to 150,000 distinct CDR3 sequences, approximately 5.9% of them seen only once. The sample comprised PBMCs or a T cell subset sorted from them (not recorded which). This receptor was identified in an adult woman who had mild COVID-19 (a few samples of this study predate the infection). Cell type and time point are not known. The V gene is TRBV7-3, the J gene TRBJ1-6; no firm D call. The CDR3 nucleotides read TGTGCCAGCAGCTTAACTGCCATTAACTCACCCCTCCACTTT. Amino acid sequence: CASSLTAINSPLHF.